One and the same sample provided the 15 T cell receptor beta chains below, sequenced in a study of lymphopenia after photon versus proton radiotherapy. Profiling relied on immunoSEQ multiplex PCR, and the TCRdb table lists in-frame clones only, not all of them. The repertoire holds roughly 63,000 clones, with approximately 84% as singletons. The material was peripheral blood, obtained from a patient treated with proton-based radiotherapy. The receptors derive from a man between 60 and 75 years old with pancreatic cancer.

The rearrangement uses TRBV5-1 and TRBJ2-1, with 13 bases lining up with TRBD2. The CDR3 sequence is 18 residues long. CDR1 SGHRS and CDR2 YFSETQ come from the germline V gene. Trimming cost V 0 bases and J 1 base; bases outside gene matches: 4. CDR3 loop: CASSLAPLAGGSYNEQFF. CDR3 sequence (DNA): TGCGCCAGCAGCTTGGCCCCACTAGCGGGAGGGTCCTACAATGAGCAGTTCTTC.

The chain links TRBV7-8 to TRBJ2-1; 9 nucleotides agree with TRBD1. CDR1 and CDR2 from the germline V gene are SGHVS and FQNEAQ. The CDR3 loop spans 17 amino acids. V shed 5 bases, J shed 4 bases, and the junction held 12 bases outside the gene matches. CDR3 region: CASSLRNTGGAYNEQFF. CDR3 bases: TGTGCCAGCAGCCTACGAAATACAGGGGGCGCTTACAATGAGCAGTTCTTC.

This chain connects TRBV6-5 to TRBJ2-3; 9 bases are a match to TRBD1. Germline V gene sequence: CDR1 MNHEY, CDR2 SVGAGI. V shed 7 bases and J 2 bases; nucleotides not matched to a gene: 7. CDR3 length: 15 residues. The CDR3 loop is CASTQDRGFTDTQYF. CDR3 coding DNA: TGTGCCAGCACCCAAGACAGGGGGTTCACAGATACGCAGTATTTT.

This clone has just a few counts. This chain joins TRBV4-1 and TRBJ2-5, with 8 nucleotides matching TRBD2. Germline V gene lookup returns CDR1 MGHRA and CDR2 YSYEKL. The trim removed 1 base at V and 1 base at J, leaving 11 bases unmatched. The CDR3 has 18 residues. The CDR3 DNA is TGCGCCAGCAGCCAAGGGGGGAGCGGGAGTCCCCCCCAAGAGACCCAGTACTTC. As protein: CASSQGGSGSPPQETQYF.

The genes are TRBV5-4 and TRBJ1-2; 7 nucleotides line up with TRBD1. CDR3 size: 14 residues. J gave up 2 bases and V 6 bases, and 7 bases lay outside the gene matches. CDR1 is SGHNT, CDR2 YYREEE, per germline (reference sequence). The CDR3 loop is CASIQPGQNYGYTF. The DNA for the CDR3 is TGTGCCAGCATACAACCGGGACAGAACTATGGCTACACCTTC.

This chain uses TRBV5-8 with TRBJ1-5, with 10 bases matching TRBD1. The junction had 7 bases not matched to a gene; V was cut back by 7 bases and J by 6 bases. The CDR3 consists of 14 residues. CDR1 is SGHTS, CDR2 YDEGEE, per germline. CDR3 sequence: CASPRGQGFQPQHF. CDR3 DNA: TGTGCCAGCCCAAGGGGACAGGGGTTTCAGCCCCAGCATTTT.

The CDR3 sequence: CAWSRQTSGNTIYF. The CDR3 coding sequence is TGTGCCTGGAGCCGACAGACCTCTGGAAACACCATATATTTT. The rearrangement joins TRBV30 to TRBJ1-3; D possibly corresponds to TRBD1 (5 bases). Looked up from germline, CDR1 is GTSNPN and CDR2 is SVGIG (reference sequence). Deletions cut 3 bases from V and 0 bases from J, with 9 bases between. This CDR3 is 14 amino acids long.

The gene calls are TRBV7-6 and TRBJ2-2; D gene uncertain. Germline V gives CDR1 SGHVS, CDR2 FNYEAQ. The V gene lost 5 bases and the J gene lost 0 bases, with 10 bases spanning the gap. The CDR3 has 15 amino acids. The DNA for the CDR3 is TGTGCCAGCAGCCTATTTGGTGCGAACACCGGGGAGCTGTTTTTT. Amino acid sequence: CASSLFGANTGELFF.

The chain employs TRBV5-1 and TRBJ2-2; 9 bases fit TRBD1. The V gene end was trimmed by 4 bases and the J gene end by 4 bases; junction bases not matched to a gene: 8. The CDR3 consists of 16 residues. The germline V gene encodes CDR1 SGHRS and CDR2 YFSETQ. The CDR3 DNA follows: TGCGCCAGCAGCCTACAGGGGGCTGGTACCACCGGGGAGCTGTTTTTT. Translating it yields CASSLQGAGTTGELFF.

The CDR3, as DNA: TGCGCCAGCAGCCCCTACGGCAGGGAAGTCTCTGGAAACACCATATATTTT. It is translated as CASSPYGREVSGNTIYF. The chain has TRBV4-1 and TRBJ1-3, with a possible D match to TRBD1 (5 bases). Per the germline V gene, CDR1 is MGHRA and CDR2 is YSYEKL. V lost 4 bases, J lost 0 bases, and 16 bases lay in between. The CDR3 is made up of 17 amino acids.

The chain combines TRBV6-5 with TRBJ1-2, with D possibly TRBD1 on 5 matching bases. This CDR3 contains 13 residues. V lost 7 bases and J 0 bases, leaving 9 bases between the germline ends. CDR1 and CDR2 (germline): MNHEY, SVGAGI. CDR3 region: CASTDRANYGYTF. CDR3 sequence (DNA): TGTGCCAGCACCGACAGAGCTAACTATGGCTACACCTTC.

The CDR3 sequence is CASNPSGSSSYEQYF. The CDR3 DNA follows: TGTGCCAGCAACCCTAGCGGGAGCTCCTCCTACGAGCAGTACTTC. The V call is TRBV28, the J call TRBJ2-7; 10 bases agree with TRBD2. This CDR3 has 15 residues. V trimming: 7 bases; J trimming: 0 bases; junction bases outside the gene matches: 6. CDR1 and CDR2 from the germline V gene are MDHEN and SYDVKM.

The CDR3 spells CASGHRGLSNYGYTF. Here the CDR3 DNA reads TGTGCCAGCGGACACAGGGGGCTCTCCAACTATGGCTACACCTTC. This chain connects TRBV27 to TRBJ1-2, with TRBD1 identical over 9 bases. After removal of 8 bases from V and 2 bases from J, the junction contained 9 bases not matched to a gene. CDR3 size: 15 residues. Germline V CDR1 and CDR2: MNHEY, SMNVEV (reference sequence).

Judged by abundance, this clone is medium-sized. The V and J genes are TRBV10-2 and TRBJ1-1; no clear D gene. Trimming removed 3 bases at V and 0 bases at J, with 11 bases between. The germline gives CDR1 WSHSY, CDR2 SAAADI. The CDR3 has 15 residues. The DNA of the CDR3 is TGCGCCAGCAGTGATCGGGCACATATGAACACTGAAGCTTTCTTT. This sequence encodes CASSDRAHMNTEAFF.

The V gene is TRBV14, the J gene TRBJ1-4; D call uncertain. The CDR3 consists of 16 residues. V lost 1 base and J 4 bases, leaving 13 bases between the germline ends. Germline values: CDR1 SGHDN, CDR2 FVKESK. As DNA, the CDR3 is TGTGCCAGCAGCCAAGCGTCGTTCGGGTTTAATGAAAAACTGTTTTTT. As protein: CASSQASFGFNEKLFF.